This T cell receptor (beta chain) is drawn from a study of human T cells and chemical hapten exposure. General study points: Donors, who had alopecia, may show an immune response that differs from healthy people's.

TCRdb re-called the RACE reads with MiXCR, one entry per CDR3 protein. In the table there are 180,000 or so distinct CDR3 sequences, 30% of which are singletons. From germline, CDR1 is SNHLY and CDR2 FYNNEI. V was pared by 6 bases and J by 0 bases, with 5 bases of the junction left unmatched. CDR3 length: 15 amino acids. Specified time point: pre-sensitization, week 0. Treatment defined: therapeutic diphenylcyclopropenone sensitization with weekly scalp DPC. Patch tests were applied only after blood draws. Those who donated were patients with alopecia, 18 to 70 years of age, and suitable for DPC. A note on this clonotype: The antigen is unknown.

V gene TRBV2 combines with J gene TRBJ2-1; 7 bases are shared with TRBD2. Source: whole blood, taken in connection with sensitization to the hapten diphenylcyclopropenone (DPC). The source is a woman aged 25-40 years with alopecia areata. Some clones in this sample may be carry-over from other donors' samples. The CDR3 here is CASRAGVSSYNEQFF. The CDR3, as DNA: TGTGCCAGCAGGGCGGGGGTAAGCTCCTACAATGAGCAGTTCTTC.